This T cell receptor (beta chain) was sequenced during a study of CD8 T cells in Susac syndrome (dated 2019 in TCRdb). Broadly, across the study: The study used repertoire sequencing to test whether antigen drove CD8+ T cell activation and differentiation in Susac syndrome.

Deletion took 3 bases off V and 12 bases off J, with a span of 11 bases between the germline ends. The germline V gene provides CDR1 KGHDR and CDR2 SFDVKD. The CDR3 starts with the cysteine, ends with the phenylalanine, and has 12 residues. Only CDR3 DNA remains: 36 bases, in frame from the first base. What the study reported, not specific to this receptor: The number of individuals in the TCR sequencing and HLA analysis was recognized as being relatively small.

Worth noting for this clonotype: The antigen it binds to is not known. No base qualities exist here, and no much larger clone lies one base off it.

Peripheral blood CD8+ and CD4+ T cells from healthy donors, Susac syndrome patients and multiple sclerosis patients were profiled by high-throughput TCR beta sequencing. The multiple sclerosis controls were treatment-naive patients whose relapsing-remitting disease, either stable or active, fulfilled the revised McDonald criteria. Bulk CD8+ and CD4+ T cells were purified magnetically by negative isolation, whereas CD8+ TEMRA cells were enriched by FACS. Blood was drawn into EDTA tubes, processed within 24 hours, and PBMCs were isolated by density gradient centrifugation. PBMCs intended for TCR sequencing were cryopreserved in liquid nitrogen and were subsequently thawed in a 37 degrees C water bath. The sorted or isolated CD4+, CD8+ and CD8+ TEMRA cells reached a purity of at least 90%. RNA was extracted with the RNeasy kit and roughly 0.45 to 1 ug was reverse transcribed using random hexamers. TCR beta CDR3 regions were amplified with the immunoSEQ multiplex PCR assay covering 54 Vbeta and 13 Jbeta segments. Bias from PCR amplification was corrected by using a synthetic template baseline for primer optimization and for computational correction. The published analysis was carried out like this. Reads were annotated to V, D and J genes per IMGT and analyzed with immunoSEQ Analyzer, keeping only productive sequences. Clonality was computed as one minus Shannon entropy normalized by log2 of the number of productive unique sequences. Public and private clones were assessed among the 100 most prevalent clones of each patient and control. Clones were defined as Susac-specific if absent from the healthy and MS cohorts, from 900 to 1,200 published viral clones and from other ImmuneACCESS disease sequences. The public reads were quality trimmed at Q25 with fastp and then assembled into clones with MiXCR by TCRdb, keeping productive beta chains. Each entry is one CDR3 protein sequence, shown with its most common DNA and genes. TCRdb's processing, not the authors', yielded these V and J calls. The sample data list 250,000 to 350,000 distinct CDR3 sequences, and roughly nine tenths of these were observed just once. Of the sample, approximately 0.065% falls within the top ten clones.

Rearrangement joined TRBV24-1 to TRBJ2-1; the D gene cannot be resolved reliably. The sample comprised CD4+ T cells from PBMCs. The receptor's source is a human donor with multiple sclerosis. Here the CDR3 is given as CATSDTWGGQFF. The sequenced DNA: TGTGCCACCAGTGATACATGGGGTGGGCAGTTCTTC.